A selection of T cell receptor beta chains follows, all from one sample in a study of PD-1 blockade in classical Hodgkin lymphoma. Sequencing was performed with immunoSEQ multiplex PCR; in TCRdb, only in-frame clones are kept and a portion is missing. Counted here are 25,000 to 35,000 clones, approximately 79% occurring once; the ten biggest clones make up around 0.6%. The input for sequencing was CD4+ T cells from blood, taken before the fourth cycle of nivolumab. These receptors were taken from a human donor with classical Hodgkin lymphoma. The CDR3 runs from the conserved cysteine through the conserved F or W. D genes are given only for firm matches. Clone size appears in some rows only: once, few, many, or a class for an expanded clone.

v_gene	j_gene	abundance	d_gene	CDR3aa	CDR3nt
TRBV5-1	TRBJ1-4	NA	NA	CASTPLRGPNEKLFF	TGCGCCAGCACCCCCCTGCGGGGACCTAATGAAAAACTGTTTTTT
TRBV18	TRBJ2-7	NA	NA	CASSPTGVSSYEQYF	TGTGCCAGCTCACCTACGGGTGTGTCCTCCTACGAGCAGTACTTC
TRBV5-6	TRBJ2-1	NA	NA	CASAVRVGNEQFF	TGTGCCAGTGCGGTTCGGGTGGGCAATGAGCAGTTCTTC
TRBV2	TRBJ1-2	once	TRBD1	CASTGDRGGGYTF	TGTGCCAGCACCGGGGACAGGGGAGGCGGCTACACCTTC
TRBV6-6	TRBJ2-7	NA	NA	CASSYPRSYEQYF	TGTGCCAGCAGTTACCCCAGGAGTTACGAGCAGTACTTC
TRBV7-6	TRBJ2-1	NA	NA	CASSLEGSGSYNEQFF	TGTGCCAGCAGCTTAGAGGGGTCGGGGTCCTACAATGAGCAGTTCTTC
TRBV5-1	TRBJ1-2	NA	NA	CASSLIGVYGYTF	TGCGCCAGCAGCTTGATAGGGGTTTATGGCTACACCTTC
TRBV9	TRBJ2-3	NA	TRBD1	CASSVEDSRGDTQYF	TGTGCCAGCAGCGTAGAGGACTCCAGGGGGGATACGCAGTATTTT
TRBV27	TRBJ2-4	NA	TRBD2	CASSQLAGGPSAKNIQYF	TGTGCCAGCAGTCAGCTAGCGGGAGGGCCCTCGGCCAAAAACATTCAGTACTTC
TRBV6-5	TRBJ1-2	NA	NA	CASSYLAGGAEVF	TGTGCCAGCAGTTACCTGGCGGGAGGGGCTGAAGTCTTC
TRBV18	TRBJ2-3	NA	TRBD1	CASSPTGTGTTDTQYF	TGTGCCAGCTCACCCACCGGGACAGGGACCACAGATACGCAGTATTTT
TRBV19	TRBJ1-2	few	NA	CASDGPFYGYTF	TGTGCCAGTGACGGGCCTTTCTATGGCTACACCTTC
TRBV13	TRBJ2-3	NA	TRBD1	CASSSRQGVADTQYF	TGTGCCAGCAGCTCACGACAGGGGGTGGCAGATACGCAGTATTTT
TRBV25-1	TRBJ1-4	NA	NA	CASSERLGGSEKLFF	TGTGCCAGCAGTGAACGGCTTGGGGGTTCTGAAAAACTGTTTTTT
TRBV21-1	TRBJ1-3	once	NA	CASSKEEGTGNTIYF	TGTGCCAGCAGCAAAGAGGAAGGGACGGGAAACACCATATATTTT
TRBV25-1	TRBJ2-1	NA	TRBD1	CASSGPGQARYNEQFF	TGTGCCAGCAGTGGGCCTGGACAGGCTCGATACAATGAGCAGTTCTTC
TRBV18	TRBJ2-2	NA	NA	CASSPTSTGELFF	TGTGCCAGCTCACCGACTAGCACCGGGGAGCTGTTTTTT
TRBV19	TRBJ2-3	NA	NA	CASSPGSTDTQYF	TGTGCCAGTAGCCCGGGTAGCACAGATACGCAGTATTTT
TRBV10-3	TRBJ2-3	NA	NA	CAIRQGLNTDTQYF	TGTGCCATTCGACAGGGACTCAACACAGATACGCAGTATTTT
TRBV16	TRBJ1-5	NA	TRBD1	CASSLQGAGGNQPQHF	TGTGCCAGCAGTCTACAGGGGGCAGGGGGCAATCAGCCCCAGCATTTT
TRBV28	TRBJ2-7	NA	TRBD1	CASSLSSGQGRYEQYF	TGTGCCAGCAGTCTCTCTTCGGGACAGGGAAGATACGAGCAGTACTTC
TRBV5-6	TRBJ2-7	NA	NA	CASSYTSYEQYF	TGTGCCAGCAGCTATACTTCCTACGAGCAGTACTTC
TRBV23-1	TRBJ2-7	NA	NA	CASSQSGRGDCYEQYF	TGCGCCAGCAGTCAATCAGGCAGAGGGGACTGTTACGAGCAGTACTTC
TRBV19	TRBJ1-5	NA	NA	CASSIETWTSQPQHF	TGTGCCAGTAGTATCGAAACTTGGACCAGCCAGCCCCAGCATTTT
TRBV5-1	TRBJ1-1	NA	NA	CASSLTGLATEAFF	TGCGCCAGCAGCTTGACAGGGTTGGCCACTGAAGCTTTCTTT
TRBV7-2	TRBJ2-3	NA	NA	CASSFNGRIEDTQYF	TGTGCCAGCAGCTTCAACGGCAGGATTGAAGATACGCAGTATTTT
TRBV4-2	TRBJ2-1	NA	TRBD2	CASSQGLLDGLAFNEQFF	TGTGCCAGCAGCCAAGGATTGTTGGATGGACTAGCGTTTAATGAGCAGTTCTTC
TRBV5-1	TRBJ2-3	NA	NA	CASSLGSASRYTDTQYF	TGCGCCAGCAGCTTGGGCTCGGCTAGCAGATACACAGATACGCAGTATTTT
TRBV27	TRBJ2-7	NA	TRBD1	CASAFGQGKTNEQYF	TGTGCCAGCGCCTTTGGACAGGGGAAGACTAACGAGCAGTACTTC
TRBV30	TRBJ2-4	once	TRBD2	CAWTGGRNIQYF	TGTGCCTGGACGGGAGGGAGAAACATTCAGTACTTC
TRBV9	TRBJ1-6	NA	NA	CASTHGLNSPLHF	TGTGCCAGCACCCATGGATTGAATTCACCCCTCCACTTT